This is a list of T cell receptor beta chains from one sample in a study of T cell changes during pregnancy in multiple sclerosis. Profiled with immunoSEQ multiplex PCR; TCRdb holds only in-frame clones, not every one. The sample lists tens of thousands of clones, 90% to 95% occurring once. This specimen was CD4+ T cells from peripheral blood mononuclear cells, taken in the second trimester of pregnancy. These receptor sequences come from a female donor with multiple sclerosis, enrolled in a pregnancy study. CDR3s include the opening cysteine and the closing phenylalanine or tryptophan. D genes are given only for firm matches. Clone size is stated in some rows and not others, as once, few, many or a class when expanded.

cdr3_nt,cdr3_aa,j_call,clone_size,d_call,v_call
TGTGCCACATCCCTAGGATCGCTGATCTACGAGCAGTACTTC,CATSLGSLIYEQYF,TRBJ2-7,NA,NA,TRBV2
TGTGCCAGCAGCTTGGGAGGGAGGGTGGGCGAGACCCAGTACTTC,CASSLGGRVGETQYF,TRBJ2-5,once,TRBD2,TRBV5-6
TGTGCCAGCAGCCGCCTAGACTCCTTGAACACTGAAGCTTTCTTT,CASSRLDSLNTEAFF,TRBJ1-1,NA,NA,TRBV5-5
TGTGCCAGCAGCTTAGATCGGTCAGCGAGACTCACAGATACGCAGTATTTT,CASSLDRSARLTDTQYF,TRBJ2-3,NA,NA,TRBV11-3
TGCGCCAGCAGCTTCCTGGGACAGGGGACATTCGGCTACACCTTC,CASSFLGQGTFGYTF,TRBJ1-2,NA,TRBD1,TRBV5-1
TGTGCTAGTGGGAACACAGGGGCTGAAGCTTTCTTT,CASGNTGAEAFF,TRBJ1-1,NA,TRBD1,TRBV12-5
TGTGCCAGTAGTGAGGGCAGGGGGAGCCGAAGCACCGGGGAGCTGTTTTTT,CASSEGRGSRSTGELFF,TRBJ2-2,NA,TRBD1,TRBV19
TGTGCCAGCAGTGAAAAGGGGACTAGCGGGAAAGAGACCCAGTACTTC,CASSEKGTSGKETQYF,TRBJ2-5,NA,TRBD2,TRBV2
TGTGCCAGCAGCGGCCTAACCCCAGACTCCGGGACAGGGGCGTACAATGAGCAGTTCTTC,CASSGLTPDSGTGAYNEQFF,TRBJ2-1,NA,TRBD1,TRBV9
TGTGCCAGCAGCTTAGATGGTCAAAGCACCTACGAGCAGTACTTC,CASSLDGQSTYEQYF,TRBJ2-7,NA,NA,TRBV11-2
TGCACCAGCAGGCTAGCGGGAGATACGTACGAGCAGTACTTC,CTSRLAGDTYEQYF,TRBJ2-7,NA,NA,TRBV1
TGTGCCAGCAGTTACGCGACAGGGGCTAACTATGGCTACACCTTC,CASSYATGANYGYTF,TRBJ1-2,NA,TRBD1,TRBV6-6
TGTGCCAGCAGCTTGACTAGCGGGGGCCTCTACAATGAGCAGTTCTTC,CASSLTSGGLYNEQFF,TRBJ2-1,once,TRBD2,TRBV7-3
TGTGCCATCAGTGACCAGGGACAGGGGGTCGTGGAGACCCAGTACTTC,CAISDQGQGVVETQYF,TRBJ2-5,NA,TRBD1,TRBV10-3
TGTGCCAGCAGCTTAGGGGCAGGCAATGAGCAGTTCTTC,CASSLGAGNEQFF,TRBJ2-1,NA,NA,TRBV11-2
TGTGCCATCAGTGAGTCGGGAGGGACCACTGAAGCTTTCTTT,CAISESGGTTEAFF,TRBJ1-1,NA,NA,TRBV10-3
TGCACCAGCAGCGGTCCGGGACTAGACTTCCACGAGCAGTACTTC,CTSSGPGLDFHEQYF,TRBJ2-7,NA,NA,TRBV1
TGTGCCTGGTCCCCCAAGGGGACAGGGCGGGGCACTGAAGCTTTCTTT,CAWSPKGTGRGTEAFF,TRBJ1-1,NA,TRBD1,TRBV30
TGTGCCAGCAGCTTCTCGACAGAGTTCTCCTACGAGCAGTACTTC,CASSFSTEFSYEQYF,TRBJ2-7,NA,NA,TRBV7-2
TGTGCCATCAGCCGAAGCCCCGGGATCCCCGGGGAGCTGTTTTTT,CAISRSPGIPGELFF,TRBJ2-2,NA,NA,TRBV10-3
TGTGCCAGCAGCCTACTAGCCTCGGTTTCGCACTTC,CASSLLASVSHF,TRBJ2-7,NA,NA,TRBV2
TGCGCCAGCAGCGAGACAGGGGCGAGTACCGAGCAGTACTTC,CASSETGASTEQYF,TRBJ2-7,NA,TRBD1,TRBV5-1
TGTGCCAGCAGTTTATCTACCGGGACAGGGGGAACTAATGAAAAACTGTTTTTT,CASSLSTGTGGTNEKLFF,TRBJ1-4,NA,TRBD1,TRBV27
TGTGCCAGCTCACCACCGAGCCTAATGAACACTGAAGCTTTCTTT,CASSPPSLMNTEAFF,TRBJ1-1,NA,NA,TRBV18
TGTGCTAGTGGTCCCCAAGGGGGTGCGCTCGAATCACCCCTCCACTTT,CASGPQGGALESPLHF,TRBJ1-6,NA,NA,TRBV12-5
TGTGCCAGCAGTGTACAGGGCAACACTGAAGCTTTCTTT,CASSVQGNTEAFF,TRBJ1-1,NA,NA,TRBV7-8
TGTGCCTGGAAGGCAGGCATCGGCTACACCTTC,CAWKAGIGYTF,TRBJ1-2,few,NA,TRBV30
TGTGCCAGCACGTCGTATAATGAAGCTTTCTTT,CASTSYNEAFF,TRBJ1-1,once,NA,TRBV5-6
TGTGCCAGCAGCCTCGGACAGTACTCCTACGAGCAGTACTTC,CASSLGQYSYEQYF,TRBJ2-7,NA,NA,TRBV6-6
TGTGCCAGCAGCCTGGGACAGGGGGCGACTAATGAAAAACTGTTTTTT,CASSLGQGATNEKLFF,TRBJ1-4,NA,TRBD1,TRBV7-2
TGTGCCAGCAGCTTGGCCAACAGGGGTGCAGAGACCCAGTACTTC,CASSLANRGAETQYF,TRBJ2-5,NA,TRBD1,TRBV5-4
TGTGCCAGCAGTTACTCGGGACAGTTAAATGAAAAACTGTTTTTT,CASSYSGQLNEKLFF,TRBJ1-4,NA,TRBD1,TRBV6-5
TGTGCCAGCAGCCCGGACAGGGATGGGGCTGAAGCTTTCTTT,CASSPDRDGAEAFF,TRBJ1-1,NA,TRBD1,TRBV7-9
TGTGCCAGCTCACCGCCGGGACAGTACTTCTCTGGGGCCAACGTCCTGACTTTC,CASSPPGQYFSGANVLTF,TRBJ2-6,NA,TRBD1,TRBV18
TGTGCCAGCAGTTACTCGGGCCTTAATAGCAATCAGCCCCAGCATTTT,CASSYSGLNSNQPQHF,TRBJ1-5,NA,NA,TRBV6-6
TGTGCCAGTAGCACCAGGACTAGCGGGAGTACGGGCGAGCAGTACTTC,CASSTRTSGSTGEQYF,TRBJ2-7,NA,TRBD2,TRBV19
TGCAGCGTCGGCGGACAGGGTCAAAGAGTAGATGGCTACACCTTC,CSVGGQGQRVDGYTF,TRBJ1-2,NA,TRBD1,TRBV29-1
TGTGCCAGCAGCTTATCCGGGACTAGCGCCGGGGAGCTGTTTTTT,CASSLSGTSAGELFF,TRBJ2-2,NA,TRBD2,TRBV7-3
TGTGCCAGTAGGCTTCAGGGGGTTAACTATGGCTACACCTTC,CASRLQGVNYGYTF,TRBJ1-2,NA,TRBD1,TRBV19
TGTGCCAGTAGTTCCGGACAGGTCTATGGCTACACCTTC,CASSSGQVYGYTF,TRBJ1-2,once,TRBD1,TRBV19
TGCGCCAGCAGCTTGATTCGGAGGGGAGAGACCCAGTACTTC,CASSLIRRGETQYF,TRBJ2-5,NA,NA,TRBV5-1
TGTGCCAGCAGGGAAGTCCCCTATAGCAATCAGCCCCAGCATTTT,CASREVPYSNQPQHF,TRBJ1-5,NA,NA,TRBV2